Listed here are 27 T cell receptor beta chains from one sample, sequenced in a study of T cell responses to AZD1222 COVID-19 vaccine. Libraries were prepared by immunoSEQ multiplex PCR; TCRdb keeps only in-frame clonotypes and omits some of them. Altogether around 100,000 clones are present, more than 75% being singletons, with the ten largest covering 4.2%. Specimen: peripheral blood, collected on day 0 of MenACWY control vaccination. The receptors here all came from an adult in good health.

The V and J genes are TRBV27 and TRBJ1-1, with D possibly TRBD1 on 5 matching bases. The V and J ends lost 5 bases and 6 bases respectively, with 16 bases between them. The CDR3 has 14 amino acids. Germline-derived CDR1 and CDR2 are MNHEY and SMNVEV (reference sequence). The CDR3: CASSPQTEDPEAFF. The DNA of the CDR3 is TGTGCCAGCAGTCCCCAGACAGAGGATCCTGAAGCTTTCTTT.

The chain couples TRBV9 to TRBJ2-5; a possible D gene is TRBD2 (6 bases). Germline V gene lookup returns CDR1 SGDLS and CDR2 YYNGEE. The V end was cut by 4 bases, the J end by 7 bases, with 14 bases between. The CDR3 runs to 13 residues. In nucleotides, the CDR3 is TGTGCCAGCAGCCCCCGGGGGTCTCGGACCCAGTACTTC. This translates into CASSPRGSRTQYF.

The chain is built from TRBV18 and TRBJ2-3; D might be TRBD1 or TRBD2, each matching 6 bases. This CDR3 region has 18 residues. V lost 3 bases, J lost 0 bases, and 19 bases lay in between. Germline V gene data show CDR1 as KGHSH and CDR2 as LQKENI. CDR3 DNA: TGTGCCAGCTCACCTCTCCTAGGTGGGGGGCTTAGCACAGATACGCAGTATTTT. As protein: CASSPLLGGGLSTDTQYF.

The rearrangement joins TRBV6-2 or TRBV6-3 to TRBJ2-2; possibly TRBD2 for D (6 bases). CDR3 size: 19 residues. Germline loops: CDR1 MNHEY, CDR2 SVGEGT. Trimming took 2 bases from V and 3 from J, leaving 22 bases between them. CDR3 DNA sequence: TGTGCCAGCAGTTACCCCGACCGAGGGGCGGGGTGGGACACCGGGGAGCTGTTTTTT. It translates to CASSYPDRGAGWDTGELFF.

This rearrangement joins TRBV20-1 to TRBJ2-5; TRBD2 matches 8 bases. The CDR3 has 14 residues. CDR1 is DFQATT, CDR2 SNEGSKA, per germline (reference sequence). The J segment lost 6 bases and the V segment lost 3 bases, leaving 9 bases of the junction unmatched. In nucleotides, the CDR3 is TGCAGTGCTAGTTCAGCGGGAGACAAGAAGACCCAGTACTTC. Its protein product is CSASSAGDKKTQYF.

This chain uses TRBV7-6 with TRBJ2-4; 7 bases map to TRBD2. This CDR3 is 13 amino acids long. The germline CDR1 and CDR2 sequences are SGHVS and FNYEAQ. Germline trimming cut 1 base from V and 6 bases from J; bases unmatched to any gene: 0. The CDR3 loop is CASSLGEGNIQYF. In DNA, the CDR3 is TGTGCCAGCAGCTTAGGGGAGGGAAACATTCAGTACTTC.

The rearrangement links TRBV18 to TRBJ2-3; a possible D gene is TRBD1 (5 bases). The V end lost 4 bases, the J end lost 3 bases, and 14 bases lay between the germline ends. Germline CDR1 and CDR2: KGHSH and LQKENI. The CDR3 sequence is 15 residues long. Here the CDR3 reads CASSRAGPRTDTQYF. Written as DNA, the CDR3 is TGTGCCAGCTCACGGGCAGGGCCTAGGACAGATACGCAGTATTTT.

The chain's CDR3 is CASNSVTNEKLFF. For the CDR3, the DNA is TGTGCCAGCAATAGTGTAACTAATGAAAAACTGTTTTTT. This chain links TRBV28 with TRBJ1-4; no clear D gene. The V and J ends lost 7 bases and 1 base respectively, with 7 bases between them. The CDR3 length is 13 residues. CDR1 is MDHEN, CDR2 SYDVKM, per germline.

The chain couples TRBV6-5 to TRBJ2-7; D could derive from TRBD1 or TRBD2 (5 bases each). The CDR3 has 14 residues. Trimming took 6 bases from V and 0 from J, leaving 12 bases between them. In germline, CDR1 is MNHEY, CDR2 SVGAGI. CDR3 DNA: TGTGCCAGCAGCCGGGACCGAACCTCCTACGAGCAGTACTTC. Its protein is CASSRDRTSYEQYF.

The chain has TRBV18 and TRBJ1-5; 7 bases agree with TRBD1. Germline V CDR1 and CDR2: KGHSH, LQKENI. This CDR3 contains 15 residues. V lost 4 bases to trimming and J lost 3 bases; unmatched junction nucleotides: 6. The CDR3 bases are TGTGCCAGCTCACTCGCGGAGGGGGCCAATCAGCCCCAGCATTTT. This sequence encodes CASSLAEGANQPQHF.

This rearrangement joins TRBV10-3 to TRBJ1-5, with D possibly being TRBD1 (5 bases). Trimming shortened V by 1 base and J by 3 bases, and 13 bases separated the two germline ends. Germline V gene data show CDR1 as ENHRY and CDR2 as SYGVKD. The CDR3 length is 16 residues. DNA for the CDR3: TGTGCCATCAGTGAGTTAGGGGCAGATAACAATCAGCCCCAGCATTTT. It specifies CAISELGADNNQPQHF.

J is TRBJ2-7 and V is TRBV19, with D possibly matching TRBD1 (6 bases). Germline V gives CDR1 LNHDA, CDR2 SQIVND (reference sequence). V was clipped by 2 bases and J by 0 bases, with 14 bases between them. This CDR3 has 16 residues. The CDR3 sequence is CASSIRHGQLSYEQYF. The CDR3 nucleotides are TGTGCCAGTAGTATAAGGCACGGACAGCTCTCCTACGAGCAGTACTTC.

J is TRBJ2-7 and V is TRBV2; a weak D match, TRBD2 (5 bases). The germline V gene has CDR1 SNHLY and CDR2 FYNNEI. V was pared by 6 bases and J by 4 bases, with 16 bases between. CDR3 length: 14 amino acids. The CDR3 region has the DNA TGTGCCAGCAGCGAGCGGTCAGGTTGGTACGAGCAGTACTTC. Translation: CASSERSGWYEQYF.

This clone was seen only a few times. The gene calls are TRBV27 and TRBJ2-7; the match to TRBD2 covers 7 bases. Trimming cost V 3 bases and J 4 bases; bases outside gene matches: 6. The length of the CDR3 is 14 residues. The germline V gene has CDR1 MNHEY and CDR2 SMNVEV (reference sequence). The CDR3 region has the DNA TGTGCCAGCAGTTTGGGCAGGGAGGGATACGAGCAGTACTTC. Amino acids: CASSLGREGYEQYF.

This clone was observed once. The genes are TRBV7-2 and TRBJ1-6, with 9 nucleotides matching TRBD1. The V gene's germline CDR1 is SGHTA and CDR2 FQGNSA. The CDR3 runs to 15 residues. Trimming removed 4 bases from V and 13 bases from J; junction bases left unmatched: 11. CDR3 coding DNA: TGTGCCAGCAGCTCCCGAGGGACAGGGTTCAATCCCCTCCACTTT. It translates to CASSSRGTGFNPLHF.

V usage is TRBV29-1 and J usage is TRBJ2-7; a weak D match, TRBD2 (6 bases). With 6 bases removed from V and 5 bases from J, the gap between germline ends came to 17 bases. The CDR3 spans 13 residues. The germline V gene encodes CDR1 SQVTM and CDR2 ANQGSEA. CDR3 nucleotides: TGCAGCGTGGGCCTGGGGGGTTGGAACGAGCAGTACTTC. Translating gives CSVGLGGWNEQYF.

Only a few counts were recorded for this clone. CDR3 in amino acids: CASSLVGDGYTF. DNA of the CDR3: TGCGCCAGCAGCTTGGTTGGGGACGGCTACACCTTC. V gene TRBV5-1 combines with J gene TRBJ1-2; D might be TRBD1 (5 bases). V lost 0 bases and J 8 bases, leaving 8 bases between the germline ends. The CDR3 has 12 residues. Looked up from germline, CDR1 is SGHRS and CDR2 is YFSETQ.

The chain uses TRBV2 and TRBJ2-7; 11 bases map to TRBD1. CDR3 length: 15 residues. The V gene end was trimmed by 5 bases and the J gene end by 4 bases; junction bases not matched to a gene: 7. CDR1 is SNHLY, CDR2 FYNNEI, per germline. In nucleotides, the CDR3 is TGTGCCAGCAGTATCCGCGGGACAGGGGGGTACGAGCAGTACTTC. Protein product: CASSIRGTGGYEQYF. The whole variable domain, remainder taken from reference TRBV2 and TRBJ2-7, is EPEVTQTPSHQVTQMGQEVILRCVPISNHLYFYWYRQILGQKVEFLVSFYNNEISEKSEIFDDQFSVERPDGSNFTLKIRSTKLEDSAMYFCASSIRGTGGYEQYFGPGTRLTVT.

The V call is TRBV27, the J call TRBJ2-7; TRBD1 matches at 9 bases. This CDR3 region has 16 residues. Germline loops: CDR1 MNHEY, CDR2 SMNVEV (reference sequence). The J segment lost 6 bases and the V segment lost 5 bases, leaving 14 bases of the junction unmatched. The chain's CDR3 is CASSPRQGGVFSEQYF. The DNA for the CDR3 is TGTGCCAGCAGTCCGCGACAGGGGGGAGTATTCTCCGAGCAGTACTTC.

This rearrangement joins TRBV19 to TRBJ1-5; D is possibly TRBD1 (6 bases). The germline V and J ends were trimmed by 3 bases and 0 bases, with 9 bases remaining between them. This CDR3 contains 15 residues. Germline-derived CDR1 and CDR2 are LNHDA and SQIVND (reference sequence). CDR3 bases: TGTGCCAGTAGTATGCAGGGGTATAGCAATCAGCCCCAGCATTTT. Its translation: CASSMQGYSNQPQHF.

The genes are TRBV19 and TRBJ2-2; 8 positions match TRBD2. Germline trimming cut 3 bases from V and 2 bases from J; bases unmatched to any gene: 14. The V gene's germline CDR1 is LNHDA and CDR2 SQIVND (reference sequence). The CDR3 has 19 residues. CDR3 sequence (DNA): TGTGCCAGTAGTATTTTCTACACCATAGCGGGAAGAAACACCGGGGAGCTGTTTTTT. It codes for CASSIFYTIAGRNTGELFF. The whole variable domain, remainder taken from reference TRBV19 and TRBJ2-2, is DGGITQSPKYLFRKEGQNVTLSCEQNLNHDAMYWYRQDPGQGLRLIYYSQIVNDFQKGDIAEGYSVSREKKESFPLTVTSAQKNPTAFYLCASSIFYTIAGRNTGELFFGEGSRLTVL.

This sequence joins TRBV4-3 and TRBJ2-3; D is unresolved. The CDR3 runs 15 residues. V was clipped by 2 bases and J by 3 bases, with 12 bases between them. CDR1 and CDR2 from the germline V gene are LGHNA and YSLEER. The CDR3 bases are TGCGCCAGCAGCCAATCGAGGCAGATTACAGATACGCAGTATTTT. Its protein is CASSQSRQITDTQYF.

This clone was observed a few times. This chain uses TRBV9 with TRBJ1-3; maybe TRBD1 (6 bases). The V and J ends lost 4 bases and 4 bases respectively, with 15 bases between them. The CDR3 totals 15 residues. CDR1 SGDLS and CDR2 YYNGEE come from the germline V gene. The CDR3 DNA sequence: TGTGCCAGCAGCCCCCATCCGGGGGCCGGAAACACCATATATTTT. It translates to CASSPHPGAGNTIYF.

The chain carries TRBV4-3 and TRBJ2-3, with 12 bases that match TRBD2. Germline V gene lookup returns CDR1 LGHNA and CDR2 YSLEER. V dropped 1 base and J dropped 2; count of bases not matched to a gene: 10. CDR3 length: 19 residues. The CDR3 sequence: CASSQAGLAGGRITDTQYF. The CDR3 nucleotides read TGCGCCAGCAGCCAAGCGGGGCTAGCGGGGGGGCGTATCACAGATACGCAGTATTTT.

This clone appeared once. This chain uses TRBV27 with TRBJ1-6; 7 nucleotides align to TRBD1. CDR1 is MNHEY, CDR2 SMNVEV, per germline (reference sequence). The trim removed 7 bases at V and 11 bases at J, leaving 17 bases unmatched. The CDR3 is 16 residues long. This CDR3 is CASTRGDGTKGAPLHF. CDR3 sequence (DNA): TGTGCCAGCACCAGGGGGGACGGGACGAAAGGTGCACCCCTCCACTTT.

This chain links TRBV7-2 with TRBJ1-2; no clear D. V was cut by 5 bases and J by 8 bases, with 18 bases left in between. This CDR3 is built from 14 residues. CDR1 is SGHTA and CDR2 is FQGNSA in the germline V gene. The CDR3 region has the DNA TGTGCCAGCAGCCTCCCGGACGGCCTAGGAGGCTACACCTTC. It is translated as CASSLPDGLGGYTF.

The rearrangement links TRBV7-8 to TRBJ1-5, with D uncertain. The ends were cut back, 2 bases at V and 2 bases at J, with 7 bases in the middle. The V gene's germline CDR1 is SGHVS and CDR2 FQNEAQ. The CDR3 runs 14 residues. DNA of the CDR3: TGTGCCAGCAGCTTAATCCGAGGCAATCAGCCCCAGCATTTT. This translates into CASSLIRGNQPQHF.